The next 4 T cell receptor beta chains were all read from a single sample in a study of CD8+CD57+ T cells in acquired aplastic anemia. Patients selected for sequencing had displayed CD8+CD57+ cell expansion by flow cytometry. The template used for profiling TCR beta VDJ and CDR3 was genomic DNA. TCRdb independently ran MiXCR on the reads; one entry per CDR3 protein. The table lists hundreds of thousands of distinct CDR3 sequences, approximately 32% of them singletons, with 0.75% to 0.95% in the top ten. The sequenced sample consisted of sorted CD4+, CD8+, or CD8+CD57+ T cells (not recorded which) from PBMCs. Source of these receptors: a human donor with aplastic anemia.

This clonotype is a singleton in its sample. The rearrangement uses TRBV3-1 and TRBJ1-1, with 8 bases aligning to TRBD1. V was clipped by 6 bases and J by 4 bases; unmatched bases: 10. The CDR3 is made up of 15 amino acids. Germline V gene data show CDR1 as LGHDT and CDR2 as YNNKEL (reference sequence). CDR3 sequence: CASRQTDRGSTEAFF. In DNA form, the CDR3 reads TGTGCCAGCAGACAAACAGACAGGGGTAGCACTGAAGCTTTCTTT.

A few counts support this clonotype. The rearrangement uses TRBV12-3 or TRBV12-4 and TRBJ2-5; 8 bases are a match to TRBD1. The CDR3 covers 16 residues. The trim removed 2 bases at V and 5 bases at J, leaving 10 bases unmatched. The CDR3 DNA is TGTGCCAGCAGTTTACTTCTGACAGGGGTTGAGGAGACCCAGTACTTC. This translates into CASSLLLTGVEETQYF.

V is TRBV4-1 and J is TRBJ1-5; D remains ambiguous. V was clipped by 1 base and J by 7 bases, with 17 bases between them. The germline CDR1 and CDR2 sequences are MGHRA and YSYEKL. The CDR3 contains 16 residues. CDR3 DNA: TGCGCCAGCAGCCAAGGTCCAGGTATCGGTTGGCAGCCCCAGCATTTT. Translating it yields CASSQGPGIGWQPQHF.

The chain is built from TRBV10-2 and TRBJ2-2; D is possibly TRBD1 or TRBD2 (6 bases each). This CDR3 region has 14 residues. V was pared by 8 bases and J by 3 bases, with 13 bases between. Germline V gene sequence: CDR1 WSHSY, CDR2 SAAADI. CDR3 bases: TGCGCCAGCGGGGGGCTAACAGACACCGGGGAGCTGTTTTTT. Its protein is CASGGLTDTGELFF.